What follows are 26 T cell receptor beta chains derived from one specimen sequenced in a study of blood T cell repertoires in COVID-19. The table came from immunoSEQ multiplex PCR; TCRdb's copy has only in-frame clones and leaves some out. The sample yields approximately 30,000 clones, 85% seen once. The sequenced sample consisted of peripheral blood. All receptors derive from a human donor in a cohort sampled during active COVID-19.

This clone was recorded a few times. This chain links TRBV28 with TRBJ2-1, with 9 bases lining up with TRBD2. CDR3 length: 16 residues. CDR1 MDHEN and CDR2 SYDVKM come from the germline V gene. V gave up 6 bases and J gave up 9 bases; unmatched junction bases: 15. Here the CDR3 reads CASSPRLGTSLIEQFF. CDR3 DNA sequence: TGTGCCAGCAGCCCGCGCCTGGGGACTAGCCTCATTGAGCAGTTCTTC.

This clone showed up just once. The chain has TRBV6-6 and TRBJ1-1; possibly TRBD1 for D (6 bases). CDR3 length: 16 amino acids. The V end was cut by 2 bases, the J end by 4 bases, with 17 bases between. The germline CDR1 and CDR2 sequences are MNHNY and SVGAGI (reference sequence). Written as DNA, the CDR3 is TGTGCCAGCAGTTACCCCCTAGTGGAAGGGGGCACTGAAGCTTTCTTT. Amino acid sequence: CASSYPLVEGGTEAFF.

The rearrangement joins TRBV6-2 or TRBV6-3 to TRBJ2-6; weak D call: TRBD1 (6 bases). Germline lookup yields CDR1 MNHEY and CDR2 SVGEGT. This CDR3 is 15 amino acids long. V dropped 6 bases and J dropped 0 bases, with 9 bases sitting between them. The CDR3 DNA follows: TGTGCCAGCAGCCAACAGGGCTCTGGGGCCAACGTCCTGACTTTC. Amino acid sequence: CASSQQGSGANVLTF.

This clone qualifies as hyperexpanded. The V call is TRBV12-5, the J call TRBJ2-5; D perhaps matches TRBD2 (6 bases). Looked up from germline, CDR1 is LGHNT and CDR2 is FRNRAP. This CDR3 has 14 residues. V was shortened by 2 bases and J by 5 bases, with 12 bases between the two germline ends. The CDR3 sequence: CASGLSTLAETQYF. The CDR3 coding sequence is TGTGCTAGTGGTTTGTCCACTCTAGCGGAGACCCAGTACTTC.

The chain uses TRBV7-9 and TRBJ2-7; 9 nucleotides align to TRBD2. CDR1 and CDR2 from the germline V gene are SEHNR and FQNEAQ (reference sequence). The CDR3 length is 13 residues. V lost 5 bases to trimming and J lost 4 bases; unmatched junction nucleotides: 3. The CDR3 spells CASSPSGVYEQYF. For the CDR3, the DNA is TGTGCCAGCAGCCCTAGCGGGGTGTACGAGCAGTACTTC.

CDR3 sequence (DNA): TGTGCCAGCAGCAAACCTATCGGCCCCGCGGTTAATCAGCCCCAGCATTTT. This translates into CASSKPIGPAVNQPQHF. The V and J genes are TRBV21-1 and TRBJ1-5. TRBV21-1 is listed as a pseudogene. This CDR3 contains 17 residues.

In this sample, this clone turned up a few times. The CDR3 DNA sequence: TGTGCCAGCAGCGAAGACACGTATGGCTACACCTTC. Its translation is CASSEDTYGYTF. The V and J genes are TRBV7-2 and TRBJ1-2; no reliable D call. Between the trimmed V and J ends, which lost 5 bases and 5 bases, there was a span of 9 bases. The CDR3 loop spans 12 amino acids. The germline CDR1 and CDR2 sequences are SGHTA and FQGNSA.

The chain joins TRBV11-2 to TRBJ1-1, with D hard to call. V was clipped by 1 base and J by 4 bases, with 16 bases between them. Germline loops: CDR1 SGHAT, CDR2 FQNNGV. The CDR3 spans 16 residues. CDR3 DNA sequence: TGTGCCAGCAGCTTAGGGCCAGGACGGCGGGGCACTGAAGCTTTCTTT. Protein: CASSLGPGRRGTEAFF.

The rearrangement joins TRBV6-5 to TRBJ2-1; D possibly corresponds to TRBD1 (5 bases). CDR1 MNHEY and CDR2 SVGAGI come from the germline V gene. The CDR3 length is 14 residues. V was clipped by 0 bases and J by 4 bases, with 7 bases between them. CDR3 amino acids: CASSYSDRYNEQFF. CDR3 DNA sequence: TGTGCCAGCAGTTACTCTGACAGATACAATGAGCAGTTCTTC.

Points on this clone: One end of the junction fails to match germline, which may point to a read error. The V gene is TRBV7-2, the J gene TRBJ1-2; the D gene is possibly TRBD1 (5 bases). From germline, CDR1 is SGHTA and CDR2 FQGNSA. The CDR3 sequence is 13 residues long. DNA of the CDR3: TGTGCCAGCAGCTCTCCCGGGCGGGACCCCACGGCCTTC. Protein sequence: CASSSPGRDPTAF.

The V call is TRBV6-2 or TRBV6-3, the J call TRBJ2-2, with 8 positions matching TRBD1. With 5 bases clipped from V and 1 base from J, the junction kept 3 bases outside the gene matches. Germline CDR1 reads MNHEY; CDR2 reads SVGEGT. CDR3 length equals 15 residues. This CDR3 is CASSPGTGNTGELFF. The CDR3 DNA follows: TGTGCCAGCAGTCCCGGGACAGGGAACACCGGGGAGCTGTTTTTT.

The V and J genes are TRBV3-1 (or the pseudogene TRBV3-2) and TRBJ1-1; D may be TRBD1 (5 bases). Trimming took 3 bases from V and 2 from J, leaving 10 bases between them. Germline V gives CDR1 LGHDT, CDR2 YNNKEL (reference sequence). CDR3 size: 14 residues. Written as DNA, the CDR3 is TGTGCCAGCAGCCACTTAACAGGTAACACTGAAGCTTTCTTT. It codes for CASSHLTGNTEAFF.

Only a few counts were recorded for this clone. The chain uses TRBV30 and TRBJ2-2, with 9 bases lining up with TRBD2. Trimming removed 5 bases from V and 1 base from J; junction bases left unmatched: 5. The CDR3 has 15 amino acids. Germline lookup yields CDR1 GTSNPN and CDR2 SVGIG (reference sequence). Written as DNA, the CDR3 is TGTGCCTGGGACCCTAGCGGGGTGAACACCGGGGAGCTGTTTTTT. It yields the protein CAWDPSGVNTGELFF.

This clone was seen a few times. The rearrangement joins TRBV6-2 or TRBV6-3 to TRBJ1-5; D is uncertain. The CDR3 length is 17 residues. Germline V gene sequence: CDR1 MNHEY, CDR2 SVGEGT. V shed 3 bases and J shed 0 bases, with 15 bases lying between them. For the CDR3, the DNA is TGTGCCAGCAGTTATATTGTCGGTCCGAATAGCAATCAGCCCCAGCATTTT. It translates to CASSYIVGPNSNQPQHF.

V is TRBV19 and J is TRBJ1-1; D is perhaps TRBD1 (5 bases). The CDR3 spans 15 residues. With 7 bases removed from V and 1 base from J, the gap between germline ends came to 16 bases. Germline-derived CDR1 and CDR2 are LNHDA and SQIVND (reference sequence). CDR3 loop: CASIQRGVGNTEAFF. In nucleotides, the CDR3 is TGTGCCAGTATCCAACGGGGGGTGGGGAACACTGAAGCTTTCTTT. Full variable domain (outside the CDR3, taken from reference TRBV19 and TRBJ1-1): DGGITQSPKYLFRKEGQNVTLSCEQNLNHDAMYWYRQDPGQGLRLIYYSQIVNDFQKGDIAEGYSVSREKKESFPLTVTSAQKNPTAFYLCASIQRGVGNTEAFFGQGTRLTVV.

The chain links TRBV27 to TRBJ2-1; D is perhaps TRBD1 (5 bases). V was shortened by 6 bases and J by 14 bases, with 17 bases between the two germline ends. This CDR3 region has 12 residues. CDR1 and CDR2 (germline): MNHEY, SMNVEV (reference sequence). CDR3 sequence reads: CASRTTGRGEFF. CDR3 bases: TGTGCCAGCAGGACAACAGGTCGCGGAGAGTTCTTC.

This chain joins TRBV30 and TRBJ1-2; D is possibly TRBD1 (5 bases). The V gene's germline CDR1 is GTSNPN and CDR2 SVGIG (reference sequence). V was shortened by 5 bases and J by 0 bases, with 10 bases between the two germline ends. The CDR3 consists of 13 residues. This CDR3 is CAWLRTPNYGYTF. The CDR3 DNA is TGTGCCTGGCTCCGGACACCTAACTATGGCTACACCTTC.

CDR3 in amino acids: CASTPGGAGGETQYF. The CDR3 nucleotides read TGTGCCAGCACCCCCGGGGGAGCGGGGGGGGAGACCCAGTACTTC. This sequence joins TRBV28 and TRBJ2-5, with 10 bases that match TRBD2. The germline V gene has CDR1 MDHEN and CDR2 SYDVKM. Losses at the gene ends were 7 bases for V and 5 bases for J; bases not matched to a gene: 10. This CDR3 contains 15 residues. Combining the CDR3 with reference TRBV28 and TRBJ2-5 gives the whole variable domain DVKVTQSSRYLVKRTGEKVFLECVQDMDHENMFWYRQDPGLGLRLIYFSYDVKMKEKGDIPEGYSVSREKKERFSLILESASTNQTSMYLCASTPGGAGGETQYFGPGTRLLVL.

The chain couples TRBV4-3 to TRBJ1-4; 8 bases are a match to TRBD1. V trimming: 0 bases; J trimming: 6 bases; junction bases outside the gene matches: 6. CDR1 is LGHNA, CDR2 YSLEER, per germline. The CDR3 sequence is 16 residues long. Written as DNA, the CDR3 is TGCGCCAGCAGCCAAGATTACAGGGGGGGGTATGAAAAACTGTTTTTT. As protein: CASSQDYRGGYEKLFF.

CDR3 sequence (DNA): TGTGCCAGCATCGACTCCTTCCTGGGCTACACCTTC. It yields the protein CASIDSFLGYTF. The chain employs TRBV6-5 and TRBJ1-2, with unresolved D. The V gene's germline CDR1 is MNHEY and CDR2 SVGAGI. Trimming cost V 7 bases and J 8 bases, with 14 bases left between them. The CDR3 covers 12 residues.

The V gene is TRBV7-9, the J gene TRBJ1-2; a possible D gene is TRBD1 (6 bases). There are 14 residues in the CDR3. CDR1 SEHNR and CDR2 FQNEAQ come from the germline V gene (reference sequence). The ends were cut back, 1 base at V and 6 bases at J, with 12 bases in the middle. The chain's CDR3 is CASSLGAGVNGYTF. The CDR3 coding sequence is TGTGCCAGCAGCTTAGGCGCAGGGGTGAATGGCTACACCTTC.

In this sample, this clone is medium-sized. V gene TRBV11-3 combines with J gene TRBJ1-1; 9 positions agree with TRBD1. This CDR3 spans 14 amino acids. Unmatched junction bases numbered 4, after V lost 5 bases and J lost 3 bases. Germline CDR1 is SGHNT and CDR2 is YENEEA. The DNA of the CDR3 is TGTGCCAGCAGCCAGGGACAGGGCTACACTGAAGCTTTCTTT. This translates into CASSQGQGYTEAFF.

This clone has just one count. The chain links TRBV5-1 to TRBJ2-2; TRBD2 agrees at 15 bases. V trimming: 1 base; J trimming: 5 bases; junction bases outside the gene matches: 6. There are 18 residues in the CDR3. CDR1 and CDR2 (germline): SGHRS, YFSETQ. The chain's CDR3 is CASSLQGTSGGRTGELFF. Written as DNA, the CDR3 is TGCGCCAGCAGCTTGCAGGGGACTAGCGGGGGGCGAACCGGGGAGCTGTTTTTT. Variable domain in full (rest from reference TRBV5-1 and TRBJ2-2): KAGVTQTPRYLIKTRGQQVTLSCSPISGHRSVSWYQQTPGQGLQFLFEYFSETQRNKGNFPGRFSGRQFSNSRSEMNVSTLELGDSALYLCASSLQGTSGGRTGELFFGEGSRLTVL.

V usage is TRBV7-2 and J usage is TRBJ2-5; D is possibly TRBD2 (5 bases). This CDR3 is built from 16 residues. V lost 1 base and J lost 5, with 17 bases in between. CDR1 SGHTA and CDR2 FQGNSA come from the germline V gene. The CDR3 DNA follows: TGTGCCAGCAGCTTAGAATCTAGATTAGCGAGGGAGACCCAGTACTTC. Amino acid sequence: CASSLESRLARETQYF.

The V and J genes are TRBV7-8 and TRBJ1-1, with D possibly TRBD1 on 6 matching bases. The CDR3 runs 14 residues. Looked up from germline, CDR1 is SGHVS and CDR2 is FQNEAQ. Between the trimmed V and J ends, which lost 2 bases and 3 bases, there was a span of 10 bases. The CDR3 region has the DNA TGTGCCAGCAGCTTAACAGGGACCTACACTGAAGCTTTCTTT. This translates into CASSLTGTYTEAFF.

This chain joins TRBV4-3 and TRBJ2-1, with TRBD2 matching over 8 bases. Trimming cost V 4 bases and J 7 bases; bases outside gene matches: 9. CDR3 size: 15 residues. In germline, CDR1 is LGHNA, CDR2 YSLEER. The CDR3 protein is CASSPSLGLGNEQFF. The DNA of the CDR3 is TGCGCCAGCAGCCCCTCCCTGGGACTAGGGAATGAGCAGTTCTTC.